A single sample gave rise to the 17 T cell receptor beta chains below, sequenced in a study of T cells after yellow fever vaccination. TCRdb passed the 5' RACE reads through MiXCR, listing each CDR3 protein once. This table holds roughly 350,000 distinct CDR3 sequences, over 4% found once. This specimen was PBMCs, taken 5 days after the yellow fever booster vaccination. The receptors derive from a young man who received the YFV17D yellow fever vaccine.

At least ten counts were recorded for this clonotype. V and J are TRBV7-9 and TRBJ1-6; TRBD1 is a possible D gene (6 bases). The CDR3 totals 15 residues. V lost 5 bases and J 10 bases, leaving 18 bases between the germline ends. In germline, CDR1 is SEHNR, CDR2 FQNEAQ (reference sequence). This chain's CDR3 is CASSPRWEGGSPLHF. CDR3 DNA: TGTGCCAGCAGCCCACGTTGGGAAGGGGGATCACCCCTCCACTTT. Combining the CDR3 with reference TRBV7-9 and TRBJ1-6 gives the whole variable domain DTGVSQNPRHKITKRGQNVTFRCDPISEHNRLYWYRQTLGQGPEFLTYFQNEAQLEKSRLLSDRFSAERPKGSFSTLEIQRTEQGDSAMYLCASSPRWEGGSPLHFGNGTRLTVT.

This clonotype was detected a few times. The chain recombines TRBV5-1 with TRBJ2-5; 8 nucleotides agree with TRBD1. Germline V lookup: CDR1 SGHRS, CDR2 YFSETQ. The CDR3 length is 12 residues. V was pared by 7 bases and J by 2 bases, with 1 base of the junction left unmatched. The CDR3 reads CASHRGQETQYF. In DNA form, the CDR3 reads TGCGCCAGCCACAGGGGGCAAGAGACCCAGTACTTC.

The chain has TRBV5-1 and TRBJ2-2; D might be TRBD1 (6 bases). From germline, CDR1 is SGHRS and CDR2 YFSETQ. This CDR3 spans 14 amino acids. The V end was cut by 1 base, the J end by 4 bases, with 8 bases between. DNA for the CDR3: TGCGCCAGCAGCTTGACAGGGAGCACCGGGGAGCTGTTTTTT. Its protein product is CASSLTGSTGELFF.

V usage is TRBV15 and J usage is TRBJ2-5; TRBD2 agrees at 7 bases. CDR3 length equals 14 residues. The germline gives CDR1 LNHNV, CDR2 YYDKDF (reference sequence). The V and J ends lost 1 base and 5 bases, in that order; junction bases with no gene match: 4. CDR3 loop: CATSRVGGWETQYF. DNA for the CDR3: TGTGCCACCAGCAGAGTCGGGGGGTGGGAGACCCAGTACTTC. Full variable domain (outside the CDR3, taken from reference TRBV15 and TRBJ2-5): DAMVIQNPRYQVTQFGKPVTLSCSQTLNHNVMYWYQQKSSQAPKLLFHYYDKDFNNEADTPDNFQSRRPNTSFCFLDIRSPGLGDTAMYLCATSRVGGWETQYFGPGTRLLVL.

The chain has TRBV20-1 and TRBJ1-3; TRBD1 matches at 7 bases. Germline lookup yields CDR1 DFQATT and CDR2 SNEGSKA (reference sequence). Trimming cost V 6 bases and J 0 bases; bases outside gene matches: 5. The CDR3 is made up of 14 amino acids. The CDR3 region has the DNA TGCAGTGCGCGAACAGGGGACTCTGGAAACACCATATATTTT. This encodes CSARTGDSGNTIYF.

This clonotype was seen ten or more times. The V gene is TRBV4-1, the J gene TRBJ2-4; 8 bases fit TRBD2. V lost 2 bases to trimming and J lost 8 bases; unmatched junction nucleotides: 8. This CDR3 has 15 amino acids. Germline V gives CDR1 MGHRA, CDR2 YSYEKL. This chain's CDR3 is CASSQTGTRGYIQYF. In nucleotides, the CDR3 is TGCGCCAGCAGCCAAACGGGGACTAGAGGATACATTCAGTACTTC.

This chain links TRBV12-3 or TRBV12-4 with TRBJ1-1; D is unresolved. The CDR3 is made up of 12 amino acids. Trimming removed 10 bases at V and 4 bases at J, with 13 bases between. In DNA, the CDR3 is TGTGCCACCCACCGAGGGAGCACTGAAGCTTTCTTT. It codes for CATHRGSTEAFF.

This clonotype showed up many times. The V call is TRBV7-2, the J call TRBJ1-1; D is unclear. The V gene's germline CDR1 is SGHTA and CDR2 FQGNSA. The CDR3 has 12 amino acids. V lost 1 base to trimming and J lost 11 bases, with 11 bases between them. The CDR3, as DNA: TGTGCCAGCAGCTTAGTGCAGGCTGGGGCTTTCTTT. This codes for CASSLVQAGAFF.

This chain connects TRBV29-1 to TRBJ1-2, with no clear D. This CDR3 has 15 residues. Trimming left V 6 bases short and J 0 bases short, with 17 bases between. Germline lookup yields CDR1 SQVTM and CDR2 ANQGSEA. The CDR3 protein is CSVESAGAPNYGYTF. In nucleotides, the CDR3 is TGCAGCGTCGAATCTGCAGGAGCCCCTAACTATGGCTACACCTTC.

This clonotype was counted ten times or more. The chain carries TRBV7-2 and TRBJ1-1; the D is unclear. Trimming removed 3 bases from V and 6 bases from J, with 17 bases in between. Germline-derived CDR1 and CDR2 are SGHTA and FQGNSA. The CDR3 is 15 residues long. As DNA, the CDR3 is TGTGCCAGCAGCTTTTCCCAGGCCGGATTCGCTGAAGCTTTCTTT. Translating it yields CASSFSQAGFAEAFF.

This clonotype was observed a few times. The chain recombines TRBV7-2 with TRBJ1-2; D may be TRBD1 (6 bases). CDR3 length equals 16 residues. The germline V and J ends were trimmed by 3 bases and 4 bases, with 18 bases remaining between them. Germline V lookup: CDR1 SGHTA, CDR2 FQGNSA. CDR3 in amino acids: CASSFDLHRASYGYTF. The CDR3 DNA reads as TGTGCCAGCAGCTTTGATTTGCACAGGGCTAGCTATGGCTACACCTTC.

This clonotype was seen only a few times. The chain uses TRBV11-2 and TRBJ1-1; D is ambiguous. This CDR3 comprises 12 residues. CDR1 and CDR2 (germline): SGHAT, FQNNGV. V lost 6 bases, J lost 4 bases, and 9 bases lay in between. The CDR3 bases are TGTGCCAGCAGTGCCAGCATCACTGAAGCTTTCTTT. This encodes CASSASITEAFF.

This clonotype occurred many times. The rearrangement uses TRBV24-1 and TRBJ2-5, with 9 bases aligning to TRBD2. The CDR3 runs 18 residues. V lost 3 bases and J lost 2; bases outside the gene matches: 12. The germline V gene encodes CDR1 KGHDR and CDR2 SFDVKD. CDR3 bases: TGTGCCACCAGTGATACCCTTTCAAGTAGCGGGGGACAAGAGACCCAGTACTTC. Protein: CATSDTLSSSGGQETQYF.

In this sample, this clonotype turned up many times. V is TRBV12-3 or TRBV12-4 and J is TRBJ1-1; 7 bases are a match to TRBD1. CDR3 size: 13 residues. The V and J ends lost 5 bases and 5 bases, in that order; junction bases with no gene match: 5. Written as DNA, the CDR3 is TGTGCCAGCAGTACAGGGGAGGGAACTGAAGCTTTCTTT. Translation gives CASSTGEGTEAFF.

This clonotype was seen a few times. The chain couples TRBV20-1 to TRBJ2-7; D remains unclear. The ends were cut back, 6 bases at V and 0 bases at J, with 15 bases in the middle. The length of the CDR3 is 14 residues. In germline, CDR1 is DFQATT, CDR2 SNEGSKA (reference sequence). CDR3 in amino acids: CSASRVQASYEQYF. DNA for the CDR3: TGCAGTGCCTCACGAGTTCAGGCCTCCTACGAGCAGTACTTC.

This clonotype was found many times. The chain joins TRBV5-1 to TRBJ1-2; 11 bases fit TRBD1. The CDR3 runs 18 residues. Germline CDR1 and CDR2: SGHRS and YFSETQ. V shed 0 bases, J shed 4 bases, and the junction held 11 bases outside the gene matches. CDR3 sequence reads: CASSLVFLGQGASYGYTF. CDR3 in DNA: TGCGCCAGCAGCTTGGTGTTTCTAGGACAGGGGGCTTCCTATGGCTACACCTTC. Variable domain in full (rest from reference TRBV5-1 and TRBJ1-2): KAGVTQTPRYLIKTRGQQVTLSCSPISGHRSVSWYQQTPGQGLQFLFEYFSETQRNKGNFPGRFSGRQFSNSRSEMNVSTLELGDSALYLCASSLVFLGQGASYGYTFGSGTRLTVV.

The rearrangement uses TRBV5-1 and TRBJ1-3, with D possibly matching TRBD1 (5 bases). Germline CDR1 and CDR2: SGHRS and YFSETQ. This CDR3 contains 14 residues. With 1 base removed from V and 4 bases from J, the gap between germline ends came to 9 bases. The CDR3 protein is CASSLLGVGNTIYF. DNA of the CDR3: TGCGCCAGCAGCTTGTTGGGGGTAGGAAACACCATATATTTT.